These 25 T cell receptor beta chains were sequenced from one sample in a study of T cells after somatic rescue of genetic block. Sequenced by immunoSEQ multiplex PCR; TCRdb stores in-frame clones only, minus some. The table shows approximately 67,000 clones, with about 91% occurring only once. Material: peripheral blood mononuclear cells (PBMCs). The origin of the receptors is a middle-aged man.

The CDR3 DNA reads TGCGCCAGCAGCCAAGATTCGGCTACCGGGGCCAACGTCCTGACTTTC. Translating gives CASSQDSATGANVLTF. This chain connects TRBV4-3 to TRBJ2-6; D is uncertain. Germline-derived CDR1 and CDR2 are LGHNA and YSLEER. The V end was cut by 0 bases, the J end by 4 bases, with 10 bases between. This CDR3 is built from 16 residues.

The chain is built from TRBV4-3 and TRBJ1-6; no clear D gene. Trimming cost V 0 bases and J 8 bases, with 8 bases left between them. The germline V gene encodes CDR1 LGHNA and CDR2 YSLEER. There are 14 residues in the CDR3. This CDR3 reads CASSQDRSYSPLHF. CDR3 nucleotide sequence: TGCGCCAGCAGCCAAGACAGGAGCTATTCACCCCTCCACTTT.

V usage is TRBV7-9 and J usage is TRBJ1-3; a weak D match, TRBD1 (5 bases). V lost 2 bases, J lost 0 bases, and 8 bases lay in between. The CDR3 consists of 15 residues. CDR1 SEHNR and CDR2 FQNEAQ come from the germline V gene (reference sequence). CDR3 nucleotides: TGTGCCAGCAGCTTAACGCAGGGCTCTGGAAACACCATATATTTT. Protein: CASSLTQGSGNTIYF.

The chain recombines TRBV27 with TRBJ1-2, with TRBD1 as a possible D gene (5 bases). Per the germline V gene, CDR1 is MNHEY and CDR2 is SMNVEV (reference sequence). Trimming stripped 0 bases from V and 4 bases from J, with 12 bases between. The length of the CDR3 is 15 residues. The CDR3 reads CASSLSKGSGYGYTF. As DNA, the CDR3 is TGTGCCAGCAGTTTATCGAAGGGGTCGGGCTATGGCTACACCTTC.

As for this clone: The same CDR3 can be traced to other DNA sequences in this sample. J is TRBJ1-2 and V is TRBV2; weak D call: TRBD1 (5 bases). In germline, CDR1 is SNHLY, CDR2 FYNNEI. The CDR3 runs to 14 residues. The ends were cut back, 7 bases at V and 2 bases at J, with 14 bases in the middle. As DNA, the CDR3 is TGTGCCAGCACCGGGGACCCCCCCAACTATGGCTACACCTTC. Protein: CASTGDPPNYGYTF. Full variable domain (missing parts from reference TRBV2 and TRBJ1-2): EPEVTQTPSHQVTQMGQEVILRCVPISNHLYFYWYRQILGQKVEFLVSFYNNEISEKSEIFDDQFSVERPDGSNFTLKIRSTKLEDSAMYFCASTGDPPNYGYTFGSGTRLTVV.

This chain connects TRBV7-9 to TRBJ2-6, with D perhaps matching TRBD2 (5 bases). Trimming pared 1 base from V and 0 bases from J, leaving 10 bases between. Germline V gene sequence: CDR1 SEHNR, CDR2 FQNEAQ (reference sequence). CDR3 length equals 17 residues. CDR3: CASSLDWRSSGANVLTF. The CDR3, as DNA: TGTGCCAGCAGCTTAGATTGGAGGAGCTCTGGGGCCAACGTCCTGACTTTC.

The rearrangement joins TRBV6-1 to TRBJ2-7; D perhaps matches TRBD2 (7 bases). CDR1 and CDR2 (germline): MNHNS, SASEGT. Trimming stripped 1 base from V and 6 bases from J, with 19 bases between. This CDR3 has 16 residues. The CDR3 nucleotides are TGTGCCAGCAGTGAAGAAGGCACGGGGGGCTCAAGCGAGCAGTACTTC. As protein: CASSEEGTGGSSEQYF.

The V and J genes are TRBV13 and TRBJ1-4; a possible D gene is TRBD1 (5 bases). The germline V gene has CDR1 PRHDT and CDR2 FYEKMQ (reference sequence). V gave up 5 bases and J gave up 2 bases, with 12 bases separating them. This CDR3 is 15 amino acids long. DNA of the CDR3: TGTGCCAGCAGCCCCACAGGTGCGACTAATGAAAAACTGTTTTTT. Translating it yields CASSPTGATNEKLFF.

V usage is TRBV7-3 and J usage is TRBJ1-4, with D unclear. Germline V CDR1 and CDR2: SGHTA, FQGTGA. V dropped 3 bases and J dropped 4 bases, with 12 bases sitting between them. CDR3 length equals 15 residues. CDR3 sequence (DNA): TGTGCCAGCAGCTTTGTAAAGAGCAATAATGAAAAACTGTTTTTT. Protein: CASSFVKSNNEKLFF.

In this sample, this clone turned up once. The chain links TRBV4-2 to TRBJ2-3; possibly TRBD2 for D (8 bases). CDR1 is LGHNA, CDR2 YNFKEQ, per germline. Deletions cut 4 bases from V and 2 bases from J, with 16 bases between. The CDR3 runs to 16 residues. As DNA, the CDR3 is TGTGCCAGCAGCCCAGGGGGGCGGGAGGACACAGATACGCAGTATTTT. It encodes CASSPGGREDTDTQYF.

V and J are TRBV30 and TRBJ2-1; D possibly uses TRBD1 or TRBD2 (6 bases each). The germline V and J ends were trimmed by 5 bases and 4 bases, with 12 bases remaining between them. Germline CDR1 and CDR2: GTSNPN and SVGIG (reference sequence). This CDR3 contains 13 residues. The CDR3 protein is CAWEGGGYNEQFF. The CDR3 DNA reads as TGTGCCTGGGAGGGGGGCGGTTACAATGAGCAGTTCTTC. The full variable domain, its missing parts supplied by reference TRBV30 and TRBJ2-1, is SQTIHQWPATLVQPVGSPLSLECTVEGTSNPNLYWYRQAAGRGLQLLFYSVGIGQISSEVPQNLSASRPQDRQFILSSKKLLLSDSGFYLCAWEGGGYNEQFFGPGTRLTVL.

This clone appeared a single time. J is TRBJ2-7 and V is TRBV5-1, with TRBD1 matching over 8 bases. The CDR3 runs to 14 residues. V lost 6 bases, J lost 0 bases, and 5 bases stayed unmatched. Germline assignment: CDR1 SGHRS and CDR2 YFSETQ. The CDR3 bases are TGCGCCAGCACAGGGGGCCCCGGCTCCTACGAGCAGTACTTC. Translating it yields CASTGGPGSYEQYF.

The rearrangement joins TRBV11-2 to TRBJ2-2; no clear D. V lost 1 base to trimming and J lost 1 base, with 7 bases between them. Germline V gene data show CDR1 as SGHAT and CDR2 as FQNNGV. The CDR3 loop spans 15 amino acids. In nucleotides, the CDR3 is TGTGCCAGCAGCTTAGTGCAGGAGAACACCGGGGAGCTGTTTTTT. Translating gives CASSLVQENTGELFF.

The chain couples TRBV6-1 to TRBJ2-6; the match to TRBD1 covers 9 bases. CDR1 is MNHNS and CDR2 is SASEGT in the germline V gene. J was trimmed by 2 bases and V by 7 bases; bases with no gene match: 3. The CDR3 length is 15 residues. The CDR3 DNA follows: TGTGCCAGCAAGGGACAGGGAACTGGGGCCAACGTCCTGACTTTC. Translated, it gives CASKGQGTGANVLTF.

The V call is TRBV14, the J call TRBJ1-2; unclear D gene. The V and J ends lost 0 bases and 7 bases respectively, with 12 bases between them. CDR3 length: 14 residues. The V gene's germline CDR1 is SGHDN and CDR2 FVKESK. The CDR3 loop reads CASSQDSGNRGYTF. The CDR3 coding sequence is TGTGCCAGCAGCCAAGATTCGGGTAATCGTGGCTACACCTTC.

The V call is TRBV10-3, the J call TRBJ1-2; D unresolved. Trimming cost V 2 bases and J 3 bases, with 10 bases left between them. The CDR3 loop spans 14 amino acids. The V gene's germline CDR1 is ENHRY and CDR2 SYGVKD. For the CDR3, the DNA is TGTGCCATCAGTGAGGGAGAGCCTTACTATGGCTACACCTTC. Protein: CAISEGEPYYGYTF.

The rearrangement joins TRBV2 to TRBJ2-7, with D possibly matching TRBD1 (6 bases). Germline V lookup: CDR1 SNHLY, CDR2 FYNNEI. CDR3 length: 13 residues. Trimming took 8 bases from V and 6 from J, leaving 17 bases between them. The CDR3, as DNA: TGTGCCAGCGGAGAGACAGGCCCGGGCGAGCAGTACTTC. Its translation: CASGETGPGEQYF.

This clone came up once. V gene TRBV7-8 combines with J gene TRBJ2-3; 11 nucleotides agree with TRBD2. V shed 3 bases and J 5 bases; nucleotides not matched to a gene: 13. Germline lookup yields CDR1 SGHVS and CDR2 FQNEAQ. The CDR3 is 18 residues long. CDR3 nucleotides: TGTGCCAGCAGCTTTCAGGGAGTTAGCGGGAGGGCCAGAGATACGCAGTATTTT. This translates into CASSFQGVSGRARDTQYF.

The chain employs TRBV19 and TRBJ1-1, with TRBD1 as a possible D gene (6 bases). CDR1 is LNHDA and CDR2 is SQIVND in the germline V gene (reference sequence). Trimming took 9 bases from V and 0 from J, leaving 14 bases between them. The CDR3 has 14 residues. CDR3 sequence reads: CASSGTTLNTEAFF. CDR3 DNA sequence: TGTGCCAGCAGCGGGACAACACTGAACACTGAAGCTTTCTTT. Variable domain in full (rest from reference TRBV19 and TRBJ1-1): DGGITQSPKYLFRKEGQNVTLSCEQNLNHDAMYWYRQDPGQGLRLIYYSQIVNDFQKGDIAEGYSVSREKKESFPLTVTSAQKNPTAFYLCASSGTTLNTEAFFGQGTRLTVV.

This sequence joins TRBV19 and TRBJ1-3, with D maybe TRBD1 (6 bases). Germline-derived CDR1 and CDR2 are LNHDA and SQIVND (reference sequence). This CDR3 is built from 12 residues. Trimming removed 10 bases from V and 2 bases from J, with 9 bases in between. CDR3 nucleotides: TGTGCCACCCCAGGGGCTGGAAACACCATATATTTT. Translated: CATPGAGNTIYF.

This sequence joins TRBV4-1 and TRBJ1-5, with a weak D call TRBD1 (5 bases). This CDR3 contains 13 residues. Germline-derived CDR1 and CDR2 are MGHRA and YSYEKL. Between the trimmed V and J ends, which lost 4 bases and 9 bases, there was a span of 13 bases. DNA for the CDR3: TGCGCCAGCAGCCGAACCGTCGGGGGGCCCCAGCATTTT. Translated: CASSRTVGGPQHF.

This clone was detected only once. The chain recombines TRBV2 with TRBJ2-3; D perhaps matches TRBD2 (6 bases). This CDR3 spans 13 amino acids. Trimming stripped 6 bases from V and 0 bases from J, with 7 bases between. CDR1 SNHLY and CDR2 FYNNEI come from the germline V gene. The CDR3 region is CASSGGSTDTQYF. The CDR3 nucleotides are TGTGCCAGCAGCGGGGGAAGCACAGATACGCAGTATTTT.

V gene TRBV7-2 combines with J gene TRBJ2-7; the D gene is possibly TRBD1 (5 bases). The CDR3 consists of 15 residues. Germline CDR1 is SGHTA and CDR2 is FQGNSA. V lost 8 bases and J 0 bases, leaving 17 bases between the germline ends. CDR3 residues: CASYFTQGSSYEQYF. The DNA of the CDR3 is TGTGCCAGCTACTTCACGCAGGGAAGCTCCTACGAGCAGTACTTC.

This clone is a singleton in its sample. J is TRBJ1-6 and V is TRBV4-2; no definite D call. The germline V and J ends were trimmed by 4 bases and 7 bases, with 14 bases remaining between them. The CDR3 consists of 15 residues. The germline gives CDR1 LGHNA, CDR2 YNFKEQ. The CDR3 DNA follows: TGTGCCAGCAGCCCACTAAGAGGCGCAAATTCACCCCTCCACTTT. It encodes CASSPLRGANSPLHF.

In this sample, this clone turned up once. The V call is TRBV29-1, the J call TRBJ1-2; D is undetermined. The V end lost 7 bases, the J end lost 0 bases, and 12 bases lay between the germline ends. The CDR3 sequence is 13 residues long. Germline CDR1 reads SQVTM; CDR2 reads ANQGSEA. CDR3 in DNA: TGCAGCGCTCGGACGGAATCTAACTATGGCTACACCTTC. This translates into CSARTESNYGYTF.